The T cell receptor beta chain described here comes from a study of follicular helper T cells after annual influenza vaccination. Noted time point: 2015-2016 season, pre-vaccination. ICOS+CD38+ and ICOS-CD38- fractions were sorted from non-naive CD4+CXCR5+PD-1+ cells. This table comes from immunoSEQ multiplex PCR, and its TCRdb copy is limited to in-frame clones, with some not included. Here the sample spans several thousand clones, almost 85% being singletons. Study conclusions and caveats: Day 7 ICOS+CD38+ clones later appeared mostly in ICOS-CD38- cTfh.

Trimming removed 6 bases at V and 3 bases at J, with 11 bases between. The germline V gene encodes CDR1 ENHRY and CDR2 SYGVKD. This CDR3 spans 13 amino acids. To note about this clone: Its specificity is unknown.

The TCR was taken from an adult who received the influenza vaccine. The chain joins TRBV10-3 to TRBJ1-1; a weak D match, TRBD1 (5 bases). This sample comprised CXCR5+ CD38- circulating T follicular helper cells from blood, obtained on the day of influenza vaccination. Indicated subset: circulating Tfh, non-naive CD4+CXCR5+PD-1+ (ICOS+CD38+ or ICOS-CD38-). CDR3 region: CAISPSGYTEAFF. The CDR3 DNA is TGTGCCATCAGCCCGTCAGGGTACACTGAAGCTTTCTTT.